The clone carrying this TCR beta chain has at least ten counts. Unique molecular identifiers were incorporated into the prepared TCRbeta library. TCRdb re-analysed the PCR reads in MiXCR, keeping a single row per CDR3 protein. The sample includes about 90,000 distinct CDR3 sequences, approximately 8.4% of them seen just once. These data belong to a study of T-cell reconstitution after alpha-beta-depleted transplantation in children. Trimming took off 5 bases at V and 0 bases at J, with 10 bases between the two ends. The CDR3 sequence is 14 residues long. Germline CDR1 is LNHNV and CDR2 is YYDKDF (reference sequence).

The specimen comprised PBMCs from the stem cell graft donor, sampled from the stem cell graft. The chain employs TRBV15 and TRBJ1-1; D is unresolved. The sequence derives from a human donor who donated a stem cell graft to a child with congenital amegakaryocytic thrombocytopenia. CDR3 sequence: CATSSPTLNTEAFF. For the CDR3, the DNA is TGTGCCACCAGCTCCCCGACCTTGAACACTGAAGCTTTCTTT.